The clone carrying this TCR beta chain has ten or more counts. The entry originates in a study of read filtering for tumor transcriptome and immune sequencing. V lost 9 bases and J 0 bases, leaving 13 bases between the germline ends. Germline V lookup: CDR1 SGHDT, CDR2 YYEEEE. CDR3 length equals 13 residues. This library used roughly 0.4 ug RNA and molecular barcoded adaptors spanning alpha/delta and beta/gamma chains. MiXCR, applied by TCRdb to the reads, yields one record per CDR3 protein. The sample records over 45,000 distinct CDR3 sequences, under 25% being singletons. Sequencing used a population of CD138-negative cells sorted from bone marrow. This chain uses TRBV5-6 with TRBJ2-7; D is possibly TRBD1 (6 bases). The clonotype comes from a donor over 35 with multiple myeloma. CDR3 DNA sequence: TGTGCCATACCCGGGACAAGCTCCTACGAGCAGTACTTC. As protein: CAIPGTSSYEQYF.